Following are 7 T cell receptor beta chains from one sample sequenced in a study of cytomegalovirus exposure and HLA in healthy donors. The assay was immunoSEQ multiplex PCR, and TCRdb's table has in-frame clones only and misses some. The data contain 120,000 or so clones, roughly 83% of them seen just once; the ten biggest clones take up nearly 5%. Sequencing was performed on PBMCs. The receptors were sampled from a man between 18 and 35 years old in good health and CMV-seronegative.

The chain's CDR3 is CASSLNLGQQETQYF. DNA of the CDR3: TGTGCCAGCAGCCTCAATTTGGGACAGCAAGAGACCCAGTACTTC. The V gene is TRBV14, the J gene TRBJ2-5; TRBD1 matches at 7 bases. Germline V lookup: CDR1 SGHDN, CDR2 FVKESK. V trimming: 4 bases; J trimming: 2 bases; junction bases outside the gene matches: 7. The CDR3 is made up of 15 amino acids.

The genes are TRBV14 and TRBJ2-7, with 11 bases aligning to TRBD2. The V gene's germline CDR1 is SGHDN and CDR2 FVKESK. CDR3 length: 14 residues. V lost 4 bases and J lost 4; bases outside the gene matches: 3. CDR3 coding DNA: TGTGCCAGCAGCCGTAGCGGGGGGGCTTACGAGCAGTACTTC. Translation gives CASSRSGGAYEQYF.

The gene calls are TRBV29-1 and TRBJ2-1, with TRBD1 matching over 7 bases. Trimming took 5 bases from V and 3 from J; bases not matched to a gene: 4. Germline V gene lookup returns CDR1 SQVTM and CDR2 ANQGSEA. The CDR3 covers 13 residues. The CDR3 DNA sequence: TGCAGCGTTTCCGGACAGGACTACAATGAGCAGTTCTTC. It translates to CSVSGQDYNEQFF.

The chain joins TRBV6-5 to TRBJ2-1, with 7 bases that match TRBD2. The CDR3 extends over 13 amino acids. CDR1 is MNHEY, CDR2 SVGAGI, per germline. The trim removed 4 bases at V and 8 bases at J, leaving 5 bases unmatched. The CDR3 region has the DNA TGTGCCAGCAGTTTAGGACTAGGTGATGAGCAGTTCTTC. Translating gives CASSLGLGDEQFF.

The chain has TRBV25-1 and TRBJ2-2; D call uncertain. The germline CDR1 and CDR2 sequences are MGHDK and SYGVNS. There are 13 residues in the CDR3. The V gene lost 1 base and the J gene lost 3 bases, with 3 bases spanning the gap. CDR3 protein: CASSESYTGELFF. DNA for the CDR3: TGTGCCAGCAGTGAATCTTACACCGGGGAGCTGTTTTTT.

J is TRBJ2-1 and V is TRBV6-1, with a tentative D call TRBD2 (5 bases). Trimming pared 3 bases from V and 2 bases from J, leaving 11 bases between. This CDR3 spans 15 amino acids. Germline values: CDR1 MNHNS, CDR2 SASEGT. The CDR3 loop is CASSDPAVPYNEQFF. The CDR3 DNA reads as TGTGCCAGCAGTGATCCAGCGGTCCCCTACAATGAGCAGTTCTTC.

CDR3 sequence: CASRSRTGKPIKTQYF. In DNA form, the CDR3 reads TGTGCAAGTCGCTCCAGGACAGGGAAACCAATAAAGACCCAGTACTTC. This rearrangement joins TRBV12-2 to TRBJ2-5; the D call of TRBD1 is as the table states it, not checked on the DNA. TRBV12-2 is a pseudogene segment. There are 16 residues in the CDR3.